The source of this TCR beta chain is a study of regulatory T cells in long-lasting Graves disease. Described time point: newly diagnosed GD, antithyroid drugs for less than 3 months. After RNA was extracted from PBMCs, the TCR library was made from it. CDR3 regions were amplified by Arm-PCR using iRepertoire HTBI primers to build TCR beta libraries. TCRdb recomputed calls from the multiplex PCR reads with MiXCR, one row per CDR3 protein. The data contain hundreds of thousands of distinct CDR3 sequences, approximately 15% of them singletons. V was trimmed by 5 bases and J by 9 bases, leaving 11 bases between them. Germline lookup yields CDR1 SGHAT and CDR2 FQNNGV. The CDR3 runs 11 residues. Study results and caveats: A limited number of samples was an acknowledged limitation.

Of note for this clonotype: Its antigen is not identified.

The same sample was also used in a study of T cells in Graves' hyperthyroidism and ophthalmopathy.

The sample consisted of peripheral blood mononuclear cells (PBMCs), taken at new diagnosis, from a patient treated with antithyroid drugs. The chain combines TRBV11-2 with TRBJ2-7; D gene unclear. The receptor was derived from a woman aged 25 to 45 with Graves disease. CDR3 protein: CASSPREAQYF. CDR3 sequence (DNA): TGTGCCAGCAGCCCTAGAGAGGCGCAGTACTTC.